Below, 29 T cell receptor beta chains from the same sample are listed, as sequenced in a study of T-cell reconstitution after alpha-beta-depleted transplantation in children. Preparation of the TCRbeta library used unique molecular identifiers. TCRdb redid the calling of the PCR reads with MiXCR, one entry per CDR3 protein. In the table there are almost 500,000 distinct CDR3 sequences, over 9.5% of which are singletons. Sequenced material: PBMCs, taken before TCRalphabeta/CD19-depleted stem cell transplant. These receptors all stem from a child aged 2 to 15 with inherited bone marrow failure, due to receive a stem cell transplant.

This clonotype was detected a few times. The chain combines TRBV20-1 with TRBJ2-2; 10 bases map to TRBD2. The germline CDR1 and CDR2 sequences are DFQATT and SNEGSKA (reference sequence). The junction had 3 bases not matched to a gene; V was cut back by 5 bases and J by 6 bases. The CDR3 consists of 13 residues. This CDR3 reads CSAYGLAAGELFF. The CDR3 DNA is TGCAGTGCTTACGGACTAGCGGCCGGGGAGCTGTTTTTT.

This clonotype was counted many times. The V call is TRBV5-5, the J call TRBJ1-2; maybe TRBD1 (5 bases). The CDR3 covers 14 residues. Germline assignment: CDR1 SGHKS and CDR2 YYEKEE (reference sequence). The V end lost 3 bases, the J end lost 2 bases, and 11 bases lay between the germline ends. CDR3 DNA sequence: TGTGCCAGCAGCTGGGACCCTCAAAACTATGGCTACACCTTC. It is translated as CASSWDPQNYGYTF.

This clonotype came up many times. This chain connects TRBV27 to TRBJ2-7; weak D call: TRBD2 (5 bases). Germline V gene lookup returns CDR1 MNHEY and CDR2 SMNVEV (reference sequence). V lost 3 bases, J lost 3 bases, and 21 bases lay in between. This CDR3 is 17 amino acids long. The CDR3 is CASSFRGGDYLHYEQYF. CDR3 DNA sequence: TGTGCCAGCAGTTTCAGAGGAGGAGATTACCTTCACTACGAGCAGTACTTC.

V and J are TRBV4-3 and TRBJ2-1; D is tentatively TRBD1 or TRBD2 (6 bases each). The germline V and J ends were trimmed by 4 bases and 2 bases, with 15 bases remaining between them. The CDR3 totals 16 residues. Germline V CDR1 and CDR2: LGHNA, YSLEER. This CDR3 reads CASSPAEGGPYNEQFF. CDR3 nucleotides: TGCGCCAGCAGCCCCGCGGAGGGGGGTCCCTACAATGAGCAGTTCTTC.

This clonotype was seen repeatedly, ten times or more. The chain recombines TRBV27 with TRBJ2-2; D is undetermined. The V end was cut by 0 bases, the J end by 5 bases, with 4 bases between. Per germline, CDR1 MNHEY and CDR2 SMNVEV (reference sequence). CDR3 size: 13 residues. CDR3 DNA: TGTGCCAGCAGTTTATCCGTTACCGGGGAGCTGTTTTTT. It encodes CASSLSVTGELFF.

The rearrangement uses TRBV6-5 and TRBJ2-1; D perhaps matches TRBD2 (5 bases). Trimming shortened V by 6 bases and J by 7 bases, and 19 bases separated the two germline ends. The germline CDR1 and CDR2 sequences are MNHEY and SVGAGI. The CDR3 is 15 residues long. CDR3 sequence reads: CASSYSGWRMNEQFF. DNA for the CDR3: TGTGCCAGCAGCTACAGCGGCTGGAGGATGAATGAGCAGTTCTTC.

This clonotype was counted many times. V usage is TRBV20-1 and J usage is TRBJ2-7; D possibly corresponds to TRBD1 (5 bases). CDR3 size: 13 residues. Germline CDR1 DFQATT, CDR2 SNEGSKA (reference sequence). The V end lost 3 bases, the J end lost 7 bases, and 16 bases lay between the germline ends. CDR3 DNA: TGCAGTGCTAGGACGCAGGGAATTCGGGAGCAGTACTTC. Translating it yields CSARTQGIREQYF.

This clonotype was recorded at least ten times. The chain employs TRBV4-2 and TRBJ2-2, with 8 bases aligning to TRBD1. This CDR3 is 15 amino acids long. Germline assignment: CDR1 LGHNA and CDR2 YNFKEQ. V lost 1 base to trimming and J lost 6 bases; unmatched junction nucleotides: 4. The CDR3 nucleotides read TGTGCCAGCAGCCAAGCCTACAGGGGGGCCGGGGAGCTGTTTTTT. This encodes CASSQAYRGAGELFF.

Regarding this clonotype: This clone may be a read error of a much larger clone one base away. This chain uses TRBV5-8 with TRBJ1-6; unclear D gene. This CDR3 is 12 amino acids long. V lost 7 bases, J lost 5 bases, and 7 bases lay in between. Germline-derived CDR1 and CDR2 are SGHTS and YDEGEE. Here the CDR3 reads CASQAHNSPLHF. The CDR3 DNA is TGTGCCAGCCAGGCGCATAATTCACCCCTCCACTTT. Full variable domain (remainder filled in from reference TRBV5-8 and TRBJ1-6): EAGVTQSPTHLIKTRGQQATLRCSPISGHTSVYWYQQALGLGLQFLLWYDEGEERNRGNFPPRFSGRQFPNYSSELNVNALELEDSALYLCASQAHNSPLHFGNGTRLTVT.

This clonotype was observed many times. The chain joins TRBV7-9 to TRBJ2-7, with a weak D call TRBD2 (5 bases). The V gene's germline CDR1 is SEHNR and CDR2 FQNEAQ (reference sequence). This CDR3 contains 13 residues. Trimming shortened V by 5 bases and J by 3 bases, and 11 bases separated the two germline ends. The CDR3 here is CASSPDYFYEQYF. For the CDR3, the DNA is TGTGCCAGCAGCCCCGACTACTTCTACGAGCAGTACTTC.

This clonotype was observed many times. CDR3 sequence reads: CASSSLTSTDTQYF. In nucleotides, the CDR3 is TGTGCCAGCAGCTCTTTGACTAGCACAGATACGCAGTATTTT. This chain uses TRBV7-8 with TRBJ2-3; D unresolved. The germline V gene encodes CDR1 SGHVS and CDR2 FQNEAQ. Trimming stripped 4 bases from V and 0 bases from J, with 8 bases between. The CDR3 is made up of 14 amino acids.

The chain links TRBV11-2 to TRBJ2-7; perhaps TRBD2 as D (6 bases). The CDR3 runs 14 residues. Germline CDR1 is SGHAT and CDR2 is FQNNGV. V lost 1 base to trimming and J lost 3 bases, with 10 bases between them. The CDR3 sequence: CASSLGGLNYEQYF. As DNA, the CDR3 is TGTGCCAGCAGCTTAGGAGGACTAAACTACGAGCAGTACTTC.

This clonotype was seen many times. The CDR3 DNA reads TGCGCCAGCAGCCAAGAGCAATTGGGAGGTGAGCAGTTCTTC. Translated, it gives CASSQEQLGGEQFF. The J gene is TRBJ2-1, the V gene TRBV4-3; D is possibly TRBD2 (6 bases). Trimming left V 0 bases short and J 9 bases short, with 12 bases between. Germline assignment: CDR1 LGHNA and CDR2 YSLEER. CDR3 length: 14 amino acids.

The CDR3 spells CASSQDPYRASSGANVLTF. Here the CDR3 DNA reads TGCGCCAGCAGCCAAGATCCTTACAGGGCTAGCTCTGGGGCCAACGTCCTGACTTTC. This chain joins TRBV4-3 and TRBJ2-6, with TRBD1 as a possible D gene (6 bases). This CDR3 region has 19 residues. V was shortened by 0 bases and J by 0 bases, with 15 bases between the two germline ends. Germline assignment: CDR1 LGHNA and CDR2 YSLEER.

Many counts were recorded for this clonotype. Here the CDR3 DNA reads TGCAGTGCGAAAGACACGCTACCCTCCTACGAGCAGTACTTC. Encoded protein: CSAKDTLPSYEQYF. This chain connects TRBV20-1 to TRBJ2-7; no definite D call. V was cut by 6 bases and J by 0 bases, with 15 bases left in between. Germline CDR1 DFQATT, CDR2 SNEGSKA (reference sequence). The CDR3 is 14 amino acids.

The rearrangement uses TRBV28 and TRBJ2-1; no reliable D call. The CDR3 is 11 residues long. The V and J ends lost 9 bases and 2 bases respectively, with 5 bases between them. Germline assignment: CDR1 MDHEN and CDR2 SYDVKM. The CDR3 loop is CASNTYNEQFF. The CDR3 DNA reads as TGTGCCAGTAATACCTACAATGAGCAGTTCTTC.

This clonotype showed up many times. This rearrangement joins TRBV4-1 to TRBJ2-7; tentative D call: TRBD1 (6 bases). Germline CDR1 reads MGHRA; CDR2 reads YSYEKL. V dropped 3 bases and J dropped 1 base, with 10 bases sitting between them. The CDR3 contains 14 residues. The chain's CDR3 is CASSQTDSSYEQYF. The CDR3 region has the DNA TGCGCCAGCAGCCAGACGGACAGTTCCTACGAGCAGTACTTC.

This clonotype was picked up many times. The chain is built from TRBV4-3 and TRBJ2-3, with D possibly matching TRBD2 (6 bases). In germline, CDR1 is LGHNA, CDR2 YSLEER. Trimming took 1 base from V and 8 from J, leaving 19 bases between them. CDR3 length: 16 residues. The CDR3 region is CASSQAQEGLASTQYF. As DNA, the CDR3 is TGCGCCAGCAGCCAAGCCCAGGAGGGGCTAGCGAGTACGCAGTATTTT.

This clonotype was counted between two and nine times. The chain joins TRBV5-6 to TRBJ1-5, with a tentative D call TRBD1 (5 bases). CDR3 length: 16 amino acids. Trimming cost V 0 bases and J 0 bases, with 10 bases left between them. Germline values: CDR1 SGHDT, CDR2 YYEEEE. The CDR3 sequence is CASSLATGRSNQPQHF. CDR3 sequence (DNA): TGTGCCAGCAGCTTGGCTACGGGACGTAGCAATCAGCCCCAGCATTTT.

The chain combines TRBV29-1 with TRBJ2-5; D not certain. Per the germline V gene, CDR1 is SQVTM and CDR2 is ANQGSEA. V lost 3 bases and J 0 bases, leaving 23 bases between the germline ends. This CDR3 is built from 18 residues. The CDR3 is CSVEDITSQDLYQETQYF. CDR3 sequence (DNA): TGCAGCGTTGAGGATATTACATCTCAAGACCTTTACCAAGAGACCCAGTACTTC.

This clonotype has a count of ten or more. V usage is TRBV29-1 and J usage is TRBJ2-2; D is ambiguous. V lost 3 bases and J lost 4, with 9 bases in between. Germline V gene lookup returns CDR1 SQVTM and CDR2 ANQGSEA. This CDR3 comprises 13 residues. The CDR3 nucleotides are TGCAGCGTTGATTCGGGTGTCACCGGGGAGCTGTTTTTT. It specifies CSVDSGVTGELFF.

This clonotype was observed many times. The chain employs TRBV4-2 and TRBJ2-1; 10 bases map to TRBD2. Germline V gene data show CDR1 as LGHNA and CDR2 as YNFKEQ. This CDR3 comprises 19 residues. V lost 4 bases and J lost 6; bases outside the gene matches: 18. For the CDR3, the DNA is TGTGCCAGCAGCCGGCTAGCGGGAGATTGGGAGGGGGGACCCAATGAGCAGTTCTTC. Its translation is CASSRLAGDWEGGPNEQFF.

This chain joins TRBV27 and TRBJ2-7; weak D call: TRBD1 (6 bases). V shed 9 bases and J shed 5 bases, with 14 bases lying between them. The germline CDR1 and CDR2 sequences are MNHEY and SMNVEV (reference sequence). The CDR3 loop spans 12 amino acids. The DNA for the CDR3 is TGTGCCAGGGCGCAGGGGACCCACGAGCAGTACTTC. Translation: CARAQGTHEQYF.

This clonotype was picked up a small number of times. This chain connects TRBV27 to TRBJ2-3; 7 positions match TRBD2. Germline assignment: CDR1 MNHEY and CDR2 SMNVEV (reference sequence). This CDR3 region has 17 residues. V shed 7 bases and J 8 bases; nucleotides not matched to a gene: 21. The CDR3 region is CASISRKVGAGAGTQYF. CDR3 nucleotides: TGTGCCAGCATCAGTAGAAAAGTCGGGGCGGGAGCTGGTACGCAGTATTTT.

This clonotype was seen many times. In DNA, the CDR3 is TGCGCCAGCAGCCAAGAAGGGGGGTCTCGGGAGGGCCTCTACGAGCAGTACTTC. Its translation is CASSQEGGSREGLYEQYF. V usage is TRBV4-3 and J usage is TRBJ2-7, with TRBD2 matching 8 bases. The germline V gene encodes CDR1 LGHNA and CDR2 YSLEER. With V trimmed by 0 bases and J by 3 bases, 13 bases remained unmatched. The CDR3 contains 18 residues.

This clonotype was counted ten times or more. The chain couples TRBV5-5 to TRBJ1-1; 10 bases match TRBD1. The V and J ends lost 4 bases and 5 bases, in that order; junction bases with no gene match: 8. The CDR3 runs 15 residues. CDR1 and CDR2 from the germline V gene are SGHKS and YYEKEE (reference sequence). This chain's CDR3 is CASSATGQGWTEAFF. Written as DNA, the CDR3 is TGTGCCAGCAGCGCAACGGGACAGGGGTGGACTGAAGCTTTCTTT.

This clonotype has more than one count but fewer than ten. The chain joins TRBV14 to TRBJ2-3; no firm D call. Germline CDR1 is SGHDN and CDR2 is FVKESK. There are 17 residues in the CDR3. Trimming cost V 0 bases and J 3 bases, with 16 bases left between them. The CDR3 coding sequence is TGTGCCAGCAGCCAAGACCGCATCGCCCACTGGACAGATACGCAGTATTTT. Translating gives CASSQDRIAHWTDTQYF.

As DNA, the CDR3 is TGTGCCAGTAGTATCGACGCCGGACGGAGCTCGGGCTACACCTTC. Protein: CASSIDAGRSSGYTF. This chain joins TRBV19 and TRBJ1-2; no clear D gene. CDR1 LNHDA and CDR2 SQIVND come from the germline V gene (reference sequence). The CDR3 is 15 amino acids. V was pared by 3 bases and J by 8 bases, with 19 bases between.

In this sample, this clonotype turned up many times. V and J are TRBV6-5 and TRBJ2-7; D perhaps matches TRBD1 (6 bases). The CDR3 has 14 residues. The ends were cut back, 6 bases at V and 7 bases at J, with 19 bases in the middle. The germline CDR1 and CDR2 sequences are MNHEY and SVGAGI. DNA of the CDR3: TGTGCCAGCAGGGCCAACCAAGACAGGACAGAGCAGTACTTC. Translated, it gives CASRANQDRTEQYF.